The TCR beta chain under discussion was sequenced for a study of post-analysis software for immune sequencing data. The overall study: Some patients lacked subtype; others had relapsing-remitting, secondary progressive or progressive-relapsing disease. Study results and limitations: Samples made in the same batch grouped tightly together by F measure. Patients had higher frequencies than controls of roughly 5 TRBV segments, including TRBV5-6, TRBV5-1 and TRBV20-1. Multiple sclerosis patients had significantly lower normalized Chao1 diversity than controls.

The CDR3 covers 14 residues. CDR1 and CDR2 from the germline V gene are DFQATT and SNEGSKA (reference sequence). To note about this clonotype: Its target is unknown.

Carried by the TCR beta cDNA libraries were unique molecular identifiers. Each batch of about 0.95 to 10 million T cells produced 490,000 or so cDNA molecules. TCRdb re-derived calls from the PCR reads in MiXCR, one entry per CDR3 protein. The table records 350,000 to 450,000 distinct CDR3 sequences, roughly 38% of them present only once. The receptor's source is a girl aged 2 to 9 with multiple sclerosis. The specimen was blood. The rearrangement joins TRBV20-1 to TRBJ2-4; perhaps TRBD1 as D (6 bases). TRBJ2-7 explains the end of the DNA better; the J call may be wrong. Written as DNA, the CDR3 is TGCAGTGCTGGAATCACCGGGACACCTTACGAGCAGTACTTC. Protein sequence: CSAGITGTPYEQYF.